Listed below are T cell receptor beta chains from one sample, sequenced in a study of blood T cells in healthy people across ages. TCRdb reanalysed the 5' RACE reads using MiXCR and keeps one entry per CDR3 protein. Of 1,500,000 or so distinct CDR3 sequences in the sample, approximately 43% were seen once. Sample: blood. The receptors derive from a woman aged 18 to 35 in good health. The CDR3 runs from the conserved cysteine through the conserved F or W. A D gene is named only where the DNA matches it firmly. Only some rows state a clone size, as once, few, many or a class for expanded clones.

CDR3 DNA: TGTGCCACCAAGACTAGCGGGGGGGCCTTCGATACGCAGTATTTT
CDR3 protein: CATKTSGGAFDTQYF
clone size: .
V gene: TRBV27
J gene: TRBJ2-3
D gene: TRBD2

CDR3 DNA: TGTGCCATCAGTGAAGGGGTCGGGGGGAATCAGCCCCAGCATTTT
CDR3 protein: CAISEGVGGNQPQHF
clone size: .
V gene: TRBV10-3
J gene: TRBJ1-5
D gene: .

CDR3 DNA: TGCAGTGCTAGAGATTACCGATACTATGGCTACACCTTC
CDR3 protein: CSARDYRYYGYTF
clone size: .
V gene: TRBV20-1
J gene: TRBJ1-2
D gene: .

CDR3 DNA: TGTGCCAGCAGCCAAGAAGTCGGGACAGCACGCCACGAGCAGTACTTC
CDR3 protein: CASSQEVGTARHEQYF
clone size: few
V gene: TRBV3-1
J gene: TRBJ2-7
D gene: TRBD1

CDR3 DNA: TGTGCCAGCAGCAACCGGGAGTCACCCTACAATGAGCAGTTCTTC
CDR3 protein: CASSNRESPYNEQFF
clone size: .
V gene: TRBV21-1
J gene: TRBJ2-1
D gene: .

CDR3 DNA: TGCGCCAGCAGCCAAGATTTACAGAGGGGGAGAATCAATGAGCAGTTCTTC
CDR3 protein: CASSQDLQRGRINEQFF
clone size: .
V gene: TRBV4-3
J gene: TRBJ2-1
D gene: .

CDR3 DNA: TGTGCCAGCAGCCCGTGGCTGGAGCAGTTCTTC
CDR3 protein: CASSPWLEQFF
clone size: few
V gene: TRBV28
J gene: TRBJ2-1
D gene: .

CDR3 DNA: TGTGCCAGCAGCCGGGACAGCACCAAAAACATTCAGTACTTC
CDR3 protein: CASSRDSTKNIQYF
clone size: few
V gene: TRBV7-2
J gene: TRBJ2-4
D gene: TRBD1

CDR3 DNA: TGTGCCAGCAGTTACGGGGCAGGGTTCGCGACCCAGTACTTC
CDR3 protein: CASSYGAGFATQYF
clone size: few
V gene: TRBV6-5
J gene: TRBJ2-5
D gene: .

CDR3 DNA: TGTGCCAGCAGGAGAGCGGGGAGTGGTGGGTCGGTCACTGAAGCTTTCTTT
CDR3 protein: CASRRAGSGGSVTEAFF
clone size: .
V gene: TRBV11-2
J gene: TRBJ1-1
D gene: .